The present entry profiles one TCR beta chain with its context. The antigen it binds to is not known. The input lacks base qualities; no much larger clone sits a single base away. The immunoSEQ Assay, a bias-controlled multiplex PCR, was used to amplify TCRbeta CDR3 regions from genomic DNA. On the authors' methods: The number of nucleated cells in each sample was estimated by amplification of reference gene primers within the assay. Sequence reads were collapsed and filtered to measure the absolute abundance of every unique TCRbeta CDR3 rearrangement. Productive Simpson clonality was computed per sample as the square root of Simpson's diversity index over productive rearrangements. In its TCRdb copy, this immuneACCESS table keeps in-frame sequences only and misses some clones. Where compared with another copy, unresolved V genes explain less than half of these, and the others have no known cause. V, J and clone size reflect that table, while D and trimming were determined from the DNA. For this sample there are 35,000 to 45,000 clones; approximately 88% appear just once. The ten most abundant clones make up over 8% of the sample.

Collaborating institutions collected whole blood in K2EDTA tubes following their own protocols. For TCRbeta analysis, collaborators shipped samples in one of three forms: frozen whole blood, isolated PBMCs, or DNA extracted from either of those sample types. This sample stems from a study of blood T cell repertoires in COVID-19 (dated by TCRdb to the early 2020s). Regarding the research as a whole: The collaborator samples originated in the United States, Italy and Spain and spanned the acute and convalescent phases of COVID-19. The material from the prospective study consisted of cDNA or gDNA derived from T cells, B-cell-depleted T cells, or PBMCs. Subjects who had been exposed to COVID-19, were actively infected with it, or had recovered from it provided the deeply sampled blood TCRbeta repertoires that made up the dataset. The repertoires were made available in a free public database intended to serve as a resource for research on the immune response to SARS-CoV-2. Samples came from the ongoing ImmuneRACE study (first 160 participants) plus 1,254 subjects from 6 global collaborators. A de-identified subject ID, COVID-19 status, age in years and sex were almost always included in the sample metadata. HLA class I and class II types, where available, came from metadata supplied by the sample provider rather than from assay-based typing.

Paper-wide results and their limitations: How much clinical and demographic metadata was included differed by source and by participant, and the metadata was provided uncurated.

The CDR3 holds 14 amino acids from the cysteine to the phenylalanine. Just the 42-base CDR3 DNA is kept, in frame starting at base 1. The germline ends are 12 bases apart after V is trimmed by 5 bases and J by 4 bases. In the germline V gene (reference sequence), CDR1 corresponds to LNHDA and CDR2 to SQIVND. The rearrangement combines TRBV19 with TRBJ2-1; tentative D gene TRBD1, with 6 bases matching. The sample comprised peripheral blood. The clonotype originates from a human donor in a cohort sampled during active COVID-19. Read as DNA, the sequence is TGTGCCAGTAGTCCCGGACAGAGATACAATGAGCAGTTCTTC. Translated, this is CASSPGQRYNEQFF.